This is a list of T cell receptor beta chains from one sample in a study of cytomegalovirus exposure and HLA in healthy donors. Method: immunoSEQ multiplex PCR; TCRdb's copy keeps in-frame clones and lacks some. This table has about 84,000 clones, roughly 93% appearing once. Sequenced input: PBMCs. The receptors were sampled from a man under 40 in good health and CMV-seronegative. The CDR3 runs from the conserved cysteine through the conserved F or W. Each record gives: CDR3 protein, CDR3 DNA, V gene, D gene, clone size, J gene. D genes are given only for firm matches. Only some rows state a clone size, as once, few, many or a class for expanded clones.

CDR3: CASKKDRGYGNTIYF
DNA: TGTGCCAGCAAGAAAGACAGGGGCTATGGAAACACCATATATTTT
V: TRBV6-5
D: TRBD1
size: -
J: TRBJ1-3

CDR3: CATREADEQYF
DNA: TGTGCCACCCGAGAGGCAGACGAGCAGTACTTC
V: TRBV19
D: -
size: -
J: TRBJ2-7

CDR3: CASSDTHGRGAADTQYF
DNA: TGTGCCAGCAGTGACACCCATGGGCGGGGGGCGGCAGATACGCAGTATTTT
V: TRBV6-4
D: TRBD2
size: -
J: TRBJ2-3

CDR3: CASSTPGQGREQYF
DNA: TGTGCCAGTAGTACCCCGGGACAGGGCAGGGAGCAGTACTTC
V: TRBV19
D: TRBD1
size: -
J: TRBJ2-7

CDR3: CASTDREENTEAFF
DNA: TGTGCCAGTACGGACAGGGAGGAGAACACTGAAGCTTTCTTT
V: TRBV19
D: TRBD1
size: -
J: TRBJ1-1

CDR3: CASRAPGPLIGGYGYTF
DNA: TGTGCCAGCAGGGCCCCCGGGCCCCTGATAGGAGGCTATGGCTACACCTTC
V: TRBV28
D: -
size: -
J: TRBJ1-2

CDR3: CASSVGEGAVAGELFF
DNA: TGTGCCAGCAGCGTAGGTGAGGGGGCGGTGGCCGGGGAGCTGTTTTTT
V: TRBV9
D: TRBD1
size: -
J: TRBJ2-2

CDR3: CASSESDPGGNIQYF
DNA: TGCGCCAGCAGTGAGTCAGATCCGGGAGGAAACATTCAGTACTTC
V: TRBV10-2
D: TRBD2
size: -
J: TRBJ2-4

CDR3: CASSYAGLAGKEQFF
DNA: TGTGCCAGCAGTTACGCGGGACTAGCGGGAAAGGAGCAGTTCTTC
V: TRBV6-5
D: TRBD2
size: -
J: TRBJ2-1

CDR3: CASSLSGYEQYF
DNA: TGTGCCAGCAGTTTATCGGGGTACGAGCAGTACTTC
V: TRBV28
D: -
size: once
J: TRBJ2-7

CDR3: CASSFSQGYNSPLHF
DNA: TGTGCCAGCAGCTTCTCCCAGGGGTATAATTCACCCCTCCACTTT
V: TRBV7-9
D: -
size: -
J: TRBJ1-6

CDR3: CASSVRPDRITYNEQFF
DNA: TGTGCCAGCAGCGTAAGACCTGACAGAATTACCTACAATGAGCAGTTCTTC
V: TRBV9
D: -
size: -
J: TRBJ2-1

CDR3: CSADRTTYQETQYF
DNA: TGCAGCGCTGACCGGACTACGTACCAAGAGACCCAGTACTTC
V: TRBV29-1
D: -
size: once
J: TRBJ2-5

CDR3: CASKTGAKNPYNEQFF
DNA: TGTGCCAGCAAGACAGGGGCGAAAAACCCCTACAATGAGCAGTTCTTC
V: TRBV11-2
D: TRBD1
size: -
J: TRBJ2-1

CDR3: CASSYAGQAGEAFF
DNA: TGTGCCAGCAGTTACGCGGGACAGGCCGGTGAAGCTTTCTTT
V: TRBV6-6
D: TRBD1
size: -
J: TRBJ1-1

CDR3: CASSADRLNTEAFF
DNA: TGTGCCAGCAGCGCGGACAGGTTGAACACTGAAGCTTTCTTT
V: TRBV7-3
D: TRBD1
size: once
J: TRBJ1-1

CDR3: CASTKPGQGGNYGYTF
DNA: TGTGCCAGCACTAAGCCGGGACAGGGGGGAAACTATGGCTACACCTTC
V: TRBV5-4
D: TRBD1
size: -
J: TRBJ1-2

CDR3: CASSFTPAKNNEQFF
DNA: TGTGCCAGCAGCTTCACACCAGCGAAGAACAATGAGCAGTTCTTC
V: TRBV11-2
D: -
size: -
J: TRBJ2-1

CDR3: CASSPMPGYGNTIYF
DNA: TGTGCCAGCAGCCCCATGCCAGGGTATGGAAACACCATATATTTT
V: TRBV7-9
D: -
size: -
J: TRBJ1-3

CDR3: CASSTQGWELFF
DNA: TGTGCCAGTAGTACCCAGGGTTGGGAGCTGTTTTTT
V: TRBV19
D: -
size: -
J: TRBJ2-2

CDR3: CASSIYRGDQPQHF
DNA: TGTGCCAGTAGTATTTACAGGGGGGATCAGCCCCAGCATTTT
V: TRBV19
D: TRBD1
size: -
J: TRBJ1-5

CDR3: CAISPSGRVGDGEQFF
DNA: TGTGCCATCAGTCCTAGCGGGAGGGTGGGGGACGGTGAGCAGTTCTTC
V: TRBV10-3
D: TRBD2
size: -
J: TRBJ2-1